These 14 T cell receptor beta chains came from one sample sequenced in a study of T cells in tuberculosis. Time point of the sample: new active TB diagnosis, blood taken before or within 7 days of starting treatment. Clones were read by immunoSEQ multiplex PCR, and TCRdb kept only the in-frame ones, dropping some. This table has about 34,000 clones, 93% appearing once. This sample comprised PBMCs, obtained at tuberculosis diagnosis. The source is an adult with tuberculosis.

The chain employs TRBV9 and TRBJ2-7, with 10 nucleotides matching TRBD1. The germline CDR1 and CDR2 sequences are SGDLS and YYNGEE. This CDR3 spans 16 amino acids. The V gene end was trimmed by 0 bases and the J gene end by 5 bases; junction bases not matched to a gene: 8. The CDR3 sequence: CASSVGGTGVSNEQYF. DNA for the CDR3: TGTGCCAGCAGCGTAGGAGGGACAGGGGTTTCGAACGAGCAGTACTTC. Full variable domain (rest looked up from reference TRBV9 and TRBJ2-7): DSGVTQTPKHLITATGQRVTLRCSPRSGDLSVYWYQQSLDQGLQFLIQYYNGEERAKGNILERFSAQQFPDLHSELNLSSLELGDSALYFCASSVGGTGVSNEQYFGPGTRLTVT.

The chain combines TRBV11-3 with TRBJ2-1; maybe TRBD2 (5 bases). The CDR3 runs to 17 residues. Germline CDR1 and CDR2: SGHNT and YENEEA. Trimming took off 5 bases at V and 4 bases at J, with 21 bases between the two ends. CDR3 loop: CASSPLWVEEGYNEQFF. CDR3 bases: TGTGCCAGCAGCCCCCTATGGGTGGAGGAAGGGTACAATGAGCAGTTCTTC.

The V gene is TRBV27, the J gene TRBJ1-2; TRBD1 aligns across 10 bases. Germline CDR1 reads MNHEY; CDR2 reads SMNVEV (reference sequence). The CDR3 is 12 amino acids. The V segment lost 4 bases and the J segment 8 bases; nucleotides outside the gene matches: 1. For the CDR3, the DNA is TGTGCCAGCAGTTCGACAGGGGGCGGCTACACCTTC. It codes for CASSSTGGGYTF.

This chain connects TRBV10-2 to TRBJ2-7; D perhaps matches TRBD2 (5 bases). Trimming removed 4 bases from V and 7 bases from J, with 14 bases in between. The CDR3 runs to 13 residues. Germline CDR1 is WSHSY and CDR2 is SAAADI. The DNA of the CDR3 is TGCGCCAGCAGTGGAGGGAGTGTGGGGGAGCAGTACTTC. It specifies CASSGGSVGEQYF.

The chain employs TRBV5-6 and TRBJ2-7, with D possibly being TRBD1 (5 bases). The CDR3 has 18 residues. V dropped 4 bases and J dropped 4 bases, with 27 bases sitting between them. CDR1 and CDR2 (germline): SGHDT, YYEEEE. CDR3: CASSPSRPGQGGGYEQYF. CDR3 sequence (DNA): TGTGCCAGCAGCCCTTCCCGCCCGGGTCAGGGTGGTGGGTACGAGCAGTACTTC.

The chain uses TRBV4-1 and TRBJ2-5, with TRBD2 matching over 9 bases. CDR3 length: 17 residues. Germline trimming cut 2 bases from V and 1 base from J; bases unmatched to any gene: 8. Germline CDR1 and CDR2: MGHRA and YSYEKL. The CDR3 is CASSQFGLAGFQETQYF. For the CDR3, the DNA is TGCGCCAGCAGCCAATTCGGCCTAGCGGGATTCCAAGAGACCCAGTACTTC.

The chain is built from TRBV29-1 and TRBJ2-1, with a tentative D call TRBD2 (6 bases). This CDR3 region has 15 residues. Trimming cost V 5 bases and J 2 bases, with 16 bases left between them. Germline CDR1 and CDR2: SQVTM and ANQGSEA. The CDR3 sequence is CSVIPGAAAYNEQFF. DNA for the CDR3: TGCAGCGTTATCCCGGGAGCGGCCGCCTACAATGAGCAGTTCTTC.

The chain recombines TRBV6-1 with TRBJ2-6; a weak D match, TRBD1 (5 bases). V lost 4 bases, J lost 2 bases, and 9 bases lay in between. The CDR3 is 15 amino acids. From germline, CDR1 is MNHNS and CDR2 SASEGT. The CDR3 protein is CASSAQGAGANVLTF. CDR3 nucleotides: TGTGCCAGCAGTGCCCAGGGCGCTGGGGCCAACGTCCTGACTTTC.

The rearrangement links TRBV4-1 to TRBJ1-1, with TRBD1 as a possible D gene (5 bases). This CDR3 region has 16 residues. Trimming left V 5 bases short and J 1 base short, with 17 bases between. Germline loops: CDR1 MGHRA, CDR2 YSYEKL. CDR3 sequence: CASSGNRDYQNTEAFF. The CDR3 nucleotides read TGCGCCAGCAGCGGAAACCGGGACTACCAGAACACTGAAGCTTTCTTT.

A single count supports this clone. The chain employs TRBV28 and TRBJ2-1; TRBD1 aligns across 7 bases. Per germline, CDR1 MDHEN and CDR2 SYDVKM. The CDR3 sequence is 16 residues long. V lost 5 bases and J lost 4; bases outside the gene matches: 11. The CDR3 coding sequence is TGTGCCAGCAGTAGGTACAGGGGAGCAGGGTACAATGAGCAGTTCTTC. The encoded protein is CASSRYRGAGYNEQFF.

The V call is TRBV10-3, the J call TRBJ2-7, with 12 bases aligning to TRBD2. Germline V gene data show CDR1 as ENHRY and CDR2 as SYGVKD. CDR3 length equals 16 residues. V dropped 4 bases and J dropped 5; count of bases not matched to a gene: 9. The CDR3: CAISGGLAGGLNEQYF. The CDR3 nucleotides are TGTGCCATCAGTGGCGGCCTAGCGGGGGGGCTGAACGAGCAGTACTTC.

The genes are TRBV4-1 and TRBJ2-5; 7 bases agree with TRBD1. From germline, CDR1 is MGHRA and CDR2 YSYEKL. V shed 4 bases and J 5 bases; nucleotides not matched to a gene: 4. CDR3 length equals 13 residues. CDR3 sequence: CASSLTGVETQYF. In DNA form, the CDR3 reads TGCGCCAGCAGCCTAACAGGGGTGGAGACCCAGTACTTC.

The J gene is TRBJ1-4, the V gene TRBV10-2; D possibly corresponds to TRBD1 (5 bases). Germline-derived CDR1 and CDR2 are WSHSY and SAAADI. V was shortened by 6 bases and J by 8 bases, with 16 bases between the two germline ends. The length of the CDR3 is 14 residues. The CDR3 here is CASRVSEGREKLFF. The CDR3 DNA sequence: TGCGCCAGCAGGGTTTCGGAGGGGAGGGAAAAACTGTTTTTT.

The chain combines TRBV14 with TRBJ2-3; 10 bases line up with TRBD1. The CDR3 is 17 residues long. Germline trimming cut 0 bases from V and 4 bases from J; bases unmatched to any gene: 7. Germline V gives CDR1 SGHDN, CDR2 FVKESK. Here the CDR3 reads CASSQDQGTGVPDTQYF. The CDR3 DNA reads as TGTGCCAGCAGCCAAGATCAGGGGACAGGGGTTCCAGATACGCAGTATTTT.